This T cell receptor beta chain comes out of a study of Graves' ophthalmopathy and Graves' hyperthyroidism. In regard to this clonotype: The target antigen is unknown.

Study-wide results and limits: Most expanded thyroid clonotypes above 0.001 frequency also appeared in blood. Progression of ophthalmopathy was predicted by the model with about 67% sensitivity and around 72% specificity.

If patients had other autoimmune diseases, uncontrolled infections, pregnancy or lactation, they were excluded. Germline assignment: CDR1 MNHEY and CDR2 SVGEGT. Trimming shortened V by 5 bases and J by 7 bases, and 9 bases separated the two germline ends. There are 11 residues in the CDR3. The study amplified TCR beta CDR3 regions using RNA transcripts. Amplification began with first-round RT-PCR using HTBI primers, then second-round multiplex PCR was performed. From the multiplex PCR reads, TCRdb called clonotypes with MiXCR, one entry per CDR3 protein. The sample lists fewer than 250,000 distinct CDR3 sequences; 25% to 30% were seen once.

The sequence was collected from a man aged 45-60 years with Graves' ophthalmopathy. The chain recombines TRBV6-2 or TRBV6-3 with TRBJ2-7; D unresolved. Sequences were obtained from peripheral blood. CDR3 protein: CASSGVGEQYF. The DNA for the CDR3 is TGTGCCAGCAGTGGGGTGGGGGAGCAGTACTTC.